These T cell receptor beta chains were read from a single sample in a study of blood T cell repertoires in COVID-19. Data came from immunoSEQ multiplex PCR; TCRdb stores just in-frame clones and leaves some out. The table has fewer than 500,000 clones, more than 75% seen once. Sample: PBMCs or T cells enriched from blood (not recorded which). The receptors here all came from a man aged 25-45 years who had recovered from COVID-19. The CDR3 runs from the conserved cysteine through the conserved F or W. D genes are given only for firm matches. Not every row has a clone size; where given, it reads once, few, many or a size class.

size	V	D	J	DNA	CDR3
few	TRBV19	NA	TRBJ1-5	TGTGCCAGTAGGCCAGAAGAAGTTATTAGCAATCAGCCCCAGCATTTT	CASRPEEVISNQPQHF
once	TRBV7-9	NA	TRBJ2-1	TGTGCCAGCAGCTACCGTCCCATAAGGGGGGGCGGGGATGAGCAGTTCTTC	CASSYRPIRGGGDEQFF
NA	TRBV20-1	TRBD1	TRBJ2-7	TGCAGTGCTAGTGGGACAGGGCACCCCTACGAGCAGTACTTC	CSASGTGHPYEQYF
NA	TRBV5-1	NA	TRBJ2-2	TGCGCCAGCAGCTTGGAGAATCCGTCAGCGAACACCGGGGAGCTGTTTTTT	CASSLENPSANTGELFF
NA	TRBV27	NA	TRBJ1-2	TGTGCCAGCAGGGCTGACTATGGCTACACCTTC	CASRADYGYTF
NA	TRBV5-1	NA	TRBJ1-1	TGCGCCAGCAGCTTGAGTGGGGCCCGCACTGAAGCTTTCTTT	CASSLSGARTEAFF
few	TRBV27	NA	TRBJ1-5	TGTGCCAGCAGTTTGGCGGTCAATCAGCCCCAGCATTTT	CASSLAVNQPQHF
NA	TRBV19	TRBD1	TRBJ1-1	TGTGCCAGTAGTCCCGACAGGGACACTGAAGCTTTCTTT	CASSPDRDTEAFF
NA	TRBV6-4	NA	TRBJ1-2	TGTGCCAGCAGGAGAGACAACACTCCTAACTATGGCTACACCTTC	CASRRDNTPNYGYTF
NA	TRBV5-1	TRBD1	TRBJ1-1	TGCGCCAGCAGTACAGGGGAGTCTACCACTGAAGCTTTCTTT	CASSTGESTTEAFF
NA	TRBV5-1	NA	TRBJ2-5	TGCGCCAGCAGCTTGGGCGGACAGAACCAAGAGACCCAGTACTTC	CASSLGGQNQETQYF
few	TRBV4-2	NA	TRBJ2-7	TGTGCCAGCAGCCAAGATGAAGGCCTAGGCGAGCAGTACTTC	CASSQDEGLGEQYF
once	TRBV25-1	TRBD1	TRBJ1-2	TGTGCCAGCAGTGATCAAGGACAGGTCTATGGCTACACCTTC	CASSDQGQVYGYTF
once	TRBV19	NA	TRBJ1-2	TGTGCCAGTAGTATCCCCCCGGCAGGGTCGAATGGCTACACCTTC	CASSIPPAGSNGYTF
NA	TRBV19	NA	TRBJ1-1	TGTGCCAGTAGTATCAATGGCGGGGCTGAAGCTTTCTTT	CASSINGGAEAFF
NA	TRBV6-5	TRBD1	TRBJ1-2	TGTGCCAGCAATATCCGACAGGGCGGCTATGGCTACACCTTC	CASNIRQGGYGYTF
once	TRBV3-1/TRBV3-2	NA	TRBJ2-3	TGTGCCAGCAGCCAAGCCAATCCAGATACGCAGTATTTT	CASSQANPDTQYF
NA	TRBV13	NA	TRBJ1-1	TGTGCCAGCAGCTTAGGGCCGCGGATTCGCTTT	CASSLGPRIRF
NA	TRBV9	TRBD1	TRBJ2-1	TGTGCCAGCAGCTCTCAGACAGGGCTCAGCTCCTACAATGAGCAGTTCTTC	CASSSQTGLSSYNEQFF
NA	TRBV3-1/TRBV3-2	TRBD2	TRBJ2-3	TGTGCCAGCAGCCAAGACCTTAGCGGGGGATACACAGATACGCAGTATTTT	CASSQDLSGGYTDTQYF
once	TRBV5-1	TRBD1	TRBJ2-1	TGCGCCAGCAGCCCGGGACAGGGGGCTTCATACAATGAGCAGTTCTTC	CASSPGQGASYNEQFF
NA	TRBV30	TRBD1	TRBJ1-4	TGTGCCTGGAACTTAGGGGGCGAGGGAAAACTGTTTTTT	CAWNLGGEGKLFF
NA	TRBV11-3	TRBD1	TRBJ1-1	TGTGCCAGCAGCTTGGGACAGGGCGAGAACACTGAAGCTTTCTTT	CASSLGQGENTEAFF
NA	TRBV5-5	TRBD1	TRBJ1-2	TGTGCCAGCAGCCTCGGGACAGGGGGTCGAGGCTACACCTTC	CASSLGTGGRGYTF
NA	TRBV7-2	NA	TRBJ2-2	TGTGCCAGCAGTTTGGGGGGTCCTCTTGTTGGCACCGGGGAGCTGTTTTTT	CASSLGGPLVGTGELFF
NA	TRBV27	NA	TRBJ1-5	TGTGCCAGCGGCGACAGGTACAATCAGCCCCAGCATTTT	CASGDRYNQPQHF
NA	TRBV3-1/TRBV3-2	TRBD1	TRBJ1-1	TGTGCCAGCGCACGACAGGGGACCACTGAAGCTTTCTTT	CASARQGTTEAFF
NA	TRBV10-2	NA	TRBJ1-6	TGCGCCAGCAGTGACGACAGCAATTATTCACCCCTCCACTTT	CASSDDSNYSPLHF
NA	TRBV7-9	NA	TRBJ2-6	TGTGCCAGCAGCTTTGGGGCCCCTGGGGCCAACGTCCTGACTTTC	CASSFGAPGANVLTF
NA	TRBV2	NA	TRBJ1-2	TGTGCCAGCAGTCCCCCGGGGGCTAACTATGGCTACACCTTC	CASSPPGANYGYTF
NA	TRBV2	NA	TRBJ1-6	TGTGCCAGCAAGGAGGGCCTGGGGGGTAATTCACCCCTCCACTTT	CASKEGLGGNSPLHF
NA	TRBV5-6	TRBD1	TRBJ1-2	TGTGCCAGCAGCTCGGGACAGGGGTACGCTAACTATGGCTACACCTTC	CASSSGQGYANYGYTF
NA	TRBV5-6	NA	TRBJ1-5	TGTGCCAGCAGCTGGGGGGAGGGCAGGAATCAGCCCCAGCATTTT	CASSWGEGRNQPQHF
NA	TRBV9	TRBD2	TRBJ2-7	TGTGCCAGCAGCTCCCAGCGGGGGGCCCCGTCCTACGAGCAGTACTTC	CASSSQRGAPSYEQYF
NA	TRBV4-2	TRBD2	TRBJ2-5	TGTGCCAGCAGCCAACTACCCCTAGCGGGGAGGCTACAAGAGACCCAGTACTTC	CASSQLPLAGRLQETQYF
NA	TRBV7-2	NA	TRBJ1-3	TGTGCCAGCAGCCTATCCTCGACAGGTTCGGGAAACACCATATATTTT	CASSLSSTGSGNTIYF
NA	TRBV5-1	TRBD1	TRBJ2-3	TGCGCCAGCAGCTTTGGACAGGGGGGTGCAGATACGCAGTATTTT	CASSFGQGGADTQYF
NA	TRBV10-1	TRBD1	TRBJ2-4	TGCGCCAGCAGTGAGCAGGGGGCCACCAAAAACATTCAGTACTTC	CASSEQGATKNIQYF
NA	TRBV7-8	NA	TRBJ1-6	TGTGCCAGCAGCCCCAACACAGGGAATAATTCACCCCTCCACTTT	CASSPNTGNNSPLHF
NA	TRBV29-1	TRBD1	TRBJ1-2	TGCAGCGCTAAGATGACAGGGGGCGCTTATGGCTACACCTTC	CSAKMTGGAYGYTF
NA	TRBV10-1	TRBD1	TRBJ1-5	TGCGCCAGCAGTGGGACAGGGGCTCAGCCCCAGCATTTT	CASSGTGAQPQHF
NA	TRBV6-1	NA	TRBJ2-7	TGTGCCAGCAGTGAAGTTGGGGGGAGCTACGAGCAGTACTTC	CASSEVGGSYEQYF